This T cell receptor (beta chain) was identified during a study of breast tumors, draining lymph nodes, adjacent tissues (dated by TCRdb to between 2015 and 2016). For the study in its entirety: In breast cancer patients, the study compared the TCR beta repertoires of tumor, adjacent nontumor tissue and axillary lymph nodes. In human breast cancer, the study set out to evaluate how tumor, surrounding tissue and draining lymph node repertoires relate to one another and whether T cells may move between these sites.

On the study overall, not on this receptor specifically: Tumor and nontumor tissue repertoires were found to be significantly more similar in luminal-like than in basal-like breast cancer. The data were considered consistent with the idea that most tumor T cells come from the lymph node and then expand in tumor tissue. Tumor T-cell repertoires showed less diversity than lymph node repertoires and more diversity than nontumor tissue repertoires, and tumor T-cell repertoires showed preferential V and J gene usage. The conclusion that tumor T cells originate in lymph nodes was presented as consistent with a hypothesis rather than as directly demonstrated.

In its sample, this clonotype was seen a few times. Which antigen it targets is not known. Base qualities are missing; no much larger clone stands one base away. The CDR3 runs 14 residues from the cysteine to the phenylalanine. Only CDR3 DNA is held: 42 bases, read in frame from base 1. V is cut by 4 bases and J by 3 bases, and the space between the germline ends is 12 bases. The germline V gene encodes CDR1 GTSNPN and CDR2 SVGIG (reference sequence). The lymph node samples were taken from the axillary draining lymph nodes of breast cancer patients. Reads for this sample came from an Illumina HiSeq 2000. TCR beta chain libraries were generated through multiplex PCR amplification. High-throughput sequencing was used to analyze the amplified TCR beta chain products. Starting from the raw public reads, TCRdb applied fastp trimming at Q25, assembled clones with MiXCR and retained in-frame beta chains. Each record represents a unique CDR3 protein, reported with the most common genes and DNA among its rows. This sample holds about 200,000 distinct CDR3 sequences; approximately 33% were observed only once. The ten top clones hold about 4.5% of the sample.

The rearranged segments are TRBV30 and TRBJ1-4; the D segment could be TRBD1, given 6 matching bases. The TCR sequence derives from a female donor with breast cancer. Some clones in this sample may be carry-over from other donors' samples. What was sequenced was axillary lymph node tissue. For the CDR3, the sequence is CAWTKGDSNEKLFF. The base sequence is TGTGCCTGGACCAAGGGGGATTCTAATGAAAAACTGTTTTTT.